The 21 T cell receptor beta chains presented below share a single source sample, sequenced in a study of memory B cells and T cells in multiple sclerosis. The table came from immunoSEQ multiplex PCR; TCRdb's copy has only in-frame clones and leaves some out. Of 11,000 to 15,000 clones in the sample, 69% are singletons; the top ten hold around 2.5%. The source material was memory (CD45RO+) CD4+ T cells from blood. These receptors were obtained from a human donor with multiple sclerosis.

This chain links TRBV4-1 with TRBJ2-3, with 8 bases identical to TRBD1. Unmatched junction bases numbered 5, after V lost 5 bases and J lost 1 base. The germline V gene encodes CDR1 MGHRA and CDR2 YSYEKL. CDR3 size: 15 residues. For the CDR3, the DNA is TGCGCCAGCAGCAGGGACAGGTGGGGCACAGATACGCAGTATTTT. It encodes CASSRDRWGTDTQYF.

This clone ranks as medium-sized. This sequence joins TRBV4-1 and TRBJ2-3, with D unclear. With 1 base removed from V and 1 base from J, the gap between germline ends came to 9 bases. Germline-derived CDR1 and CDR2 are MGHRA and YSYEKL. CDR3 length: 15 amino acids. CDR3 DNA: TGCGCCAGCAGCCAAGGAGTAGTGGGCACAGATACGCAGTATTTT. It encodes CASSQGVVGTDTQYF.

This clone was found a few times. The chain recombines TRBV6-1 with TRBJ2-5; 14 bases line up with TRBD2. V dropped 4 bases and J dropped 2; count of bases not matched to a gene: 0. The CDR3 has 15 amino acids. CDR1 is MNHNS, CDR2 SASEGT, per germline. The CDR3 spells CASSGLAGGQETQYF. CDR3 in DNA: TGTGCCAGCAGTGGACTAGCGGGGGGGCAAGAGACCCAGTACTTC.

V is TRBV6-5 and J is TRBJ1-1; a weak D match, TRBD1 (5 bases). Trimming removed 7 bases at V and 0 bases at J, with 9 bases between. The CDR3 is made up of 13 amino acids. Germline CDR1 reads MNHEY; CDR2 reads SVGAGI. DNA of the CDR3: TGTGCCAGCACGACAGAAATGAACACTGAAGCTTTCTTT. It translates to CASTTEMNTEAFF.

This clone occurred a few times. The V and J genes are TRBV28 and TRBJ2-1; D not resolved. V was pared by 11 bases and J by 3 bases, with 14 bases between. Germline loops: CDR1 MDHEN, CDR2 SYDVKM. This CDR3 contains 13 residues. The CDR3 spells CAAVDLSYNEQFF. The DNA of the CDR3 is TGTGCCGCGGTGGATCTTAGCTACAATGAGCAGTTCTTC.

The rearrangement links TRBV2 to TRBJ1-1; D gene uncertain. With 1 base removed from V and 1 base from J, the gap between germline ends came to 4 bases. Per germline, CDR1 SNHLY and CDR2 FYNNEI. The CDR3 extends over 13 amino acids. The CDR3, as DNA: TGTGCCAGCAGTGAAGGGGCGAACACTGAAGCTTTCTTT. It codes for CASSEGANTEAFF.

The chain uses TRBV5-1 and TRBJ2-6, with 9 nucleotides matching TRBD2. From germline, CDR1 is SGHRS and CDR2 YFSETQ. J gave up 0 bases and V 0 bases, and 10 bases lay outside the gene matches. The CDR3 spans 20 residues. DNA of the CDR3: TGCGCCAGCAGCTTGGAGGCCCAGCGGGGGGTTCCCTCTGGGGCCAACGTCCTGACTTTC. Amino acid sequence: CASSLEAQRGVPSGANVLTF.

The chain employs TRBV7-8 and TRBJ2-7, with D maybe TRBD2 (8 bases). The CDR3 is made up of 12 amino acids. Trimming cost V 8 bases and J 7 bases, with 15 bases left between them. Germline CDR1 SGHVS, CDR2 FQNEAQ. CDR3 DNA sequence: TGTGCCAGCGGGACAGCGGGAGTAGAGCAGTACTTC. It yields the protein CASGTAGVEQYF.

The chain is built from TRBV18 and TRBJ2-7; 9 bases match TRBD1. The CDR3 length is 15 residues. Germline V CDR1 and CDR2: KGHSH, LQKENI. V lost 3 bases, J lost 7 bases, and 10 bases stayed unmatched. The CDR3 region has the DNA TGTGCCAGCTCACCGACAGGGGGGCTCGGGGTGGAGCAGTACTTC. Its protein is CASSPTGGLGVEQYF.

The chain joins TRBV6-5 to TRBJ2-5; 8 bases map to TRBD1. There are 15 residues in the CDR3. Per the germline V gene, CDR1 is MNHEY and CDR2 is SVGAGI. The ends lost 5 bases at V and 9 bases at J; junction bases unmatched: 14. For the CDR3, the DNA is TGTGCCAGCAGTCCGCCCGGGACAGGACCTTGGGCCCAGTACTTC. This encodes CASSPPGTGPWAQYF.

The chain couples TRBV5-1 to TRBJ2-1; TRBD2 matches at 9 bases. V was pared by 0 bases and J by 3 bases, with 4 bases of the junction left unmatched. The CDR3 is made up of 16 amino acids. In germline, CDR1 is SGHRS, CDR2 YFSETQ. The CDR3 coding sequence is TGCGCCAGCAGCTTGGCCCTAGCGGGGAACTACAATGAGCAGTTCTTC. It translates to CASSLALAGNYNEQFF.

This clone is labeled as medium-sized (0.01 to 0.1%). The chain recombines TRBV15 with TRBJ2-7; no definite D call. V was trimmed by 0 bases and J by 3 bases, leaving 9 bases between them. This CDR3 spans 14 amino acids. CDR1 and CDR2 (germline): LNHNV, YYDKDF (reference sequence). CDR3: CATSRDRTNYEQYF. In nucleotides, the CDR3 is TGTGCCACCAGCAGAGATCGCACTAACTACGAGCAGTACTTC.

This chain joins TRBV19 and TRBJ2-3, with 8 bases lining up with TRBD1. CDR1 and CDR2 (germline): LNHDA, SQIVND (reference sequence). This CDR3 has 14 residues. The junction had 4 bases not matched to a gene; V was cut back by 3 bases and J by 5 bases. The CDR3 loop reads CASSIQGARDTQYF. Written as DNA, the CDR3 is TGTGCCAGTAGTATCCAGGGGGCTAGAGATACGCAGTATTTT.

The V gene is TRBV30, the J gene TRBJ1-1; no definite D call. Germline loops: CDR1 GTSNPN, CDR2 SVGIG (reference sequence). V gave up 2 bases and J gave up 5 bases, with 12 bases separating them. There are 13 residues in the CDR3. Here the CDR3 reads CAWSSGGGTEAFF. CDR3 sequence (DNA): TGTGCCTGGAGTTCGGGAGGCGGTACTGAAGCTTTCTTT.

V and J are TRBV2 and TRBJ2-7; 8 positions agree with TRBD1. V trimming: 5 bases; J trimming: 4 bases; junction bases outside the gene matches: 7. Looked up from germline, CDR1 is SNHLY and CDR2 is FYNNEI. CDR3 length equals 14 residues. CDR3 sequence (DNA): TGTGCCAGCAGTAGGGACAGGTCCAAGTACGAGCAGTACTTC. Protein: CASSRDRSKYEQYF.

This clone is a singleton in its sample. The CDR3 loop is CASSLALADTQYF. The CDR3 DNA reads TGCGCCAGCAGCTTGGCCCTAGCCGATACGCAGTATTTT. This rearrangement joins TRBV5-1 to TRBJ2-3, with a weak D call TRBD2 (5 bases). CDR1 is SGHRS, CDR2 YFSETQ, per germline. The germline V and J ends were trimmed by 0 bases and 6 bases, with 8 bases remaining between them. CDR3 length: 13 residues.

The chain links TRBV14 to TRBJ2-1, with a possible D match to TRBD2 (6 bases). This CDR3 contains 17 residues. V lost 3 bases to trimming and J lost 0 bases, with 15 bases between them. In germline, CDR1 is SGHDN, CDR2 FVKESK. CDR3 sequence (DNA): TGTGCCAGCAGCCATGCTGACGGAGCGGGCTCCTACAATGAGCAGTTCTTC. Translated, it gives CASSHADGAGSYNEQFF. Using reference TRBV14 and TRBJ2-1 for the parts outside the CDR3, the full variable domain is EAGVTQFPSHSVIEKGQTVTLRCDPISGHDNLYWYRRVMGKEIKFLLHFVKESKQDESGMPNNRFLAERTGGTYSTLKVQPAELEDSGVYFCASSHADGAGSYNEQFFGPGTRLTVL.

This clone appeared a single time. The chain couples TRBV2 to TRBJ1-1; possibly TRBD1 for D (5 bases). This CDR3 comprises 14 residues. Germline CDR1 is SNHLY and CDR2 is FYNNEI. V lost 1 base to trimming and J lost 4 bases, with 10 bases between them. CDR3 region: CASSEGRGSTEAFF. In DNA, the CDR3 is TGTGCCAGCAGTGAAGGCCGGGGGAGCACTGAAGCTTTCTTT.

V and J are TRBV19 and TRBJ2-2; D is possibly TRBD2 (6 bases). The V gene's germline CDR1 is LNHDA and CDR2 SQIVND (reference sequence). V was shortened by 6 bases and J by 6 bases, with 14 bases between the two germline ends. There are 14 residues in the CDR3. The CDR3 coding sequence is TGTGCCAGTAGGCTGGAGGGGCGTCCCGGGGAGCTGTTTTTT. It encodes CASRLEGRPGELFF. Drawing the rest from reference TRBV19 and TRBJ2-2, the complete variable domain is DGGITQSPKYLFRKEGQNVTLSCEQNLNHDAMYWYRQDPGQGLRLIYYSQIVNDFQKGDIAEGYSVSREKKESFPLTVTSAQKNPTAFYLCASRLEGRPGELFFGEGSRLTVL.

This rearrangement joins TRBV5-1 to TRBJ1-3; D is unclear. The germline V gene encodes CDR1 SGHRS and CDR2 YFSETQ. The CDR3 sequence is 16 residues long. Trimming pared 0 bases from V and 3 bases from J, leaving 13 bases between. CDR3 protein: CASSLDSGRGGNTIYF. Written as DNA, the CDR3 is TGCGCCAGCAGCTTGGACTCGGGTCGGGGTGGAAACACCATATATTTT.

CDR3 residues: CASSEYGTTHGYTF. DNA for the CDR3: TGTGCCAGCAGTGAATATGGGACAACCCATGGCTACACCTTC. The chain combines TRBV25-1 with TRBJ1-2; maybe TRBD1 (6 bases). Deletions cut 0 bases from V and 6 bases from J, with 11 bases between. Germline V gene sequence: CDR1 MGHDK, CDR2 SYGVNS. The CDR3 length is 14 residues.